The 25 T cell receptor beta chains below come from one sample, sequenced in a study of blood T cell repertoires in COVID-19. The assay was immunoSEQ multiplex PCR, and TCRdb's table has in-frame clones only and misses some. In the table there are 130,000 or so clones, more than 75% of which are singletons. The sample taken for sequencing was peripheral blood. These receptors were collected from a man aged 50-59 years with acute or convalescent COVID-19.

The V call is TRBV5-1, the J call TRBJ2-7, with TRBD1 matching over 10 bases. V lost 6 bases and J lost 6; bases outside the gene matches: 6. CDR1 SGHRS and CDR2 YFSETQ come from the germline V gene. The CDR3 runs to 13 residues. The CDR3: CASKEGTGVEQYF. The CDR3 DNA is TGCGCCAGCAAAGAGGGGACAGGGGTCGAGCAGTACTTC.

DNA for the CDR3: TGTGCCACCAGTGATTCATCCGGGACAGGGAGGAGAGAGACCCAGTACTTC. Its protein is CATSDSSGTGRRETQYF. The chain employs TRBV24-1 and TRBJ2-5; 9 bases align to TRBD1. The CDR3 runs 17 residues. In germline, CDR1 is KGHDR, CDR2 SFDVKD. V lost 2 bases and J lost 4; bases outside the gene matches: 10.

This chain connects TRBV7-9 to TRBJ2-2; D perhaps matches TRBD2 (5 bases). Trimming took 5 bases from V and 8 from J, leaving 18 bases between them. Germline V CDR1 and CDR2: SEHNR, FQNEAQ (reference sequence). This CDR3 region has 15 residues. Here the CDR3 DNA reads TGTGCCAGCAGCCCAGGCCAGGAGGTATCGGGGGAGCTGTTTTTT. Its translation: CASSPGQEVSGELFF. The entire variable domain, with the rest obtained from reference TRBV7-9 and TRBJ2-2, is as follows: DTGVSQNPRHKITKRGQNVTFRCDPISEHNRLYWYRQTLGQGPEFLTYFQNEAQLEKSRLLSDRFSAERPKGSFSTLEIQRTEQGDSAMYLCASSPGQEVSGELFFGEGSRLTVL.

The chain recombines TRBV6-4 with TRBJ1-1; tentative D call: TRBD1 (5 bases). The germline V gene has CDR1 MRHNA and CDR2 SNTAGT. Trimming removed 7 bases from V and 7 bases from J, with 22 bases in between. The CDR3 is 15 amino acids. This chain's CDR3 is CASMVNYQGVGEAFF. The CDR3 coding sequence is TGTGCCAGCATGGTTAATTATCAGGGCGTGGGTGAAGCTTTCTTT.

The chain joins TRBV25-1 to TRBJ1-6; D possibly corresponds to TRBD1 (5 bases). Germline V CDR1 and CDR2: MGHDK, SYGVNS. The V gene lost 5 bases and the J gene lost 10 bases, with 15 bases spanning the gap. The CDR3 has 14 amino acids. In nucleotides, the CDR3 is TGTGCCAGCAGTCTAACAGGCGAGGACTCACCCCTCCACTTT. This encodes CASSLTGEDSPLHF.

V gene TRBV7-7 combines with J gene TRBJ1-2; tentative D call: TRBD1 (5 bases). The CDR3 contains 17 residues. Germline CDR1 and CDR2: SSHAT and FNYEAQ (reference sequence). The germline V and J ends were trimmed by 4 bases and 0 bases, with 18 bases remaining between them. The CDR3 is CASSSLGLQNSNYGYTF. The CDR3 DNA is TGTGCCAGCAGCTCACTGGGACTTCAAAACTCTAACTATGGCTACACCTTC.

Only one count was recorded for this clone. V usage is TRBV24-1 and J usage is TRBJ1-5; 9 bases are a match to TRBD1. This CDR3 is 15 amino acids long. J gave up 5 bases and V 3 bases, and 4 bases lay outside the gene matches. Looked up from germline, CDR1 is KGHDR and CDR2 is SFDVKD. CDR3 coding DNA: TGTGCCACCAGTGATAACAGGGGGCCCGATCAGCCCCAGCATTTT. Translation gives CATSDNRGPDQPQHF.

The chain couples TRBV14 to TRBJ2-7; 14 bases line up with TRBD2. Trimming took 4 bases from V and 2 from J; bases not matched to a gene: 10. CDR1 SGHDN and CDR2 FVKESK come from the germline V gene. The CDR3 is made up of 18 amino acids. The CDR3, as DNA: TGTGCCAGCAGCCGCCGGGGACTAGCGGGAGATTCACCCTACGAGCAGTACTTC. This codes for CASSRRGLAGDSPYEQYF.

The V gene is TRBV2, the J gene TRBJ1-5, with 10 bases identical to TRBD1. The CDR3 sequence is 14 residues long. With V trimmed by 6 bases and J by 6 bases, 5 bases remained unmatched. The germline CDR1 and CDR2 sequences are SNHLY and FYNNEI. The CDR3 DNA reads as TGTGCCAGCAGCGGGACAGGGGAGACTCAGCCCCAGCATTTT. Protein: CASSGTGETQPQHF.

The rearrangement joins TRBV7-8 to TRBJ1-5, with unresolved D. This CDR3 is 16 amino acids long. Germline-derived CDR1 and CDR2 are SGHVS and FQNEAQ. V was pared by 5 bases and J by 0 bases, with 14 bases between. The CDR3: CASSRGDSRSNQPQHF. The CDR3 coding sequence is TGTGCCAGCAGCCGTGGAGATAGCCGTAGCAATCAGCCCCAGCATTTT.

The chain employs TRBV21-1 and TRBJ2-7; the table's D gene call, TRBD2, was not cross checked with the DNA. TRBV21-1 is a pseudogene locus. The CDR3 loop spans 12 amino acids. The CDR3 sequence: CASKGRADEQYF. CDR3 nucleotides: TGTGCCAGCAAGGGGAGGGCGGACGAGCAGTACTTC.

The rearrangement links TRBV9 to TRBJ2-3; a possible D gene is TRBD1 (5 bases). This CDR3 has 15 residues. CDR1 SGDLS and CDR2 YYNGEE come from the germline V gene. The V end was cut by 0 bases, the J end by 4 bases, with 12 bases between. The DNA of the CDR3 is TGTGCCAGCAGCGTAGGCCCCCAGGGCGCAGATACGCAGTATTTT. As protein: CASSVGPQGADTQYF.

The V gene is TRBV13, the J gene TRBJ2-7; tentatively, D is TRBD2 (7 bases). With 5 bases removed from V and 6 bases from J, the gap between germline ends came to 20 bases. The CDR3 consists of 15 residues. From germline, CDR1 is PRHDT and CDR2 FYEKMQ (reference sequence). The CDR3 loop is CASSPRGGAAFEQYF. DNA of the CDR3: TGTGCCAGCAGCCCCCGAGGGGGGGCAGCCTTCGAGCAGTACTTC.

The chain uses TRBV6-5 and TRBJ2-1, with D perhaps TRBD1 (6 bases). With 4 bases removed from V and 5 bases from J, the gap between germline ends came to 15 bases. Germline V gene data show CDR1 as MNHEY and CDR2 as SVGAGI. The CDR3 is 15 residues long. Here the CDR3 DNA reads TGTGCCAGCAGTTTAACGGGACAAATAAACAATGAGCAGTTCTTC. Translating gives CASSLTGQINNEQFF.

The J gene is TRBJ2-5, the V gene TRBV5-8, with D unresolved. In germline, CDR1 is SGHTS, CDR2 YDEGEE. The V and J ends lost 5 bases and 7 bases respectively, with 15 bases between them. The length of the CDR3 is 13 residues. The CDR3: CASSLSMSGTQYF. CDR3 nucleotide sequence: TGTGCCAGCAGTTTATCGATGTCGGGGACCCAGTACTTC.

Written as DNA, the CDR3 is TGTGCCAGCAGCCCCTACATGGGGCGAATTGAAAAACTGTTTTTT. This translates into CASSPYMGRIEKLFF. This sequence joins TRBV5-8 and TRBJ1-4, with D tentatively TRBD1 (5 bases). The germline V gene has CDR1 SGHTS and CDR2 YDEGEE. Trimming cost V 4 bases and J 7 bases, with 17 bases left between them. The CDR3 runs to 15 residues.

The chain has TRBV30 and TRBJ1-1, with a possible D match to TRBD1 (5 bases). Trimming removed 4 bases from V and 5 bases from J, with 14 bases in between. Germline assignment: CDR1 GTSNPN and CDR2 SVGIG (reference sequence). This CDR3 has 13 residues. CDR3 nucleotide sequence: TGTGCCTGGACCCGTAGCGGGGGAACTGAAGCTTTCTTT. Protein sequence: CAWTRSGGTEAFF.

The rearrangement uses TRBV7-9 and TRBJ2-7, with D possibly TRBD2 on 6 matching bases. The CDR3 totals 13 residues. V was cut by 4 bases and J by 2 bases, with 9 bases left in between. Germline assignment: CDR1 SEHNR and CDR2 FQNEAQ (reference sequence). The CDR3 DNA follows: TGTGCCAGCAGCTGGGACTCAGCCTACGAGCAGTACTTC. Encoded protein: CASSWDSAYEQYF.

V gene TRBV6-5 combines with J gene TRBJ2-1, with 10 bases matching TRBD2. The CDR3 has 15 residues. The germline V gene encodes CDR1 MNHEY and CDR2 SVGAGI. Trimming cost V 5 bases and J 1 base; bases outside gene matches: 2. CDR3 DNA sequence: TGTGCCAGCAGTCCTAGCGGGAGTTCCTACAATGAGCAGTTCTTC. Residues: CASSPSGSSYNEQFF.

The genes are TRBV5-1 and TRBJ2-1, with 13 bases matching TRBD2. From germline, CDR1 is SGHRS and CDR2 YFSETQ. V lost 3 bases and J lost 5; bases outside the gene matches: 2. The CDR3 is 15 residues long. The CDR3 nucleotides are TGCGCCAGCAGCTCCACTAGCGGGAGGGACAATGAGCAGTTCTTC. Its translation is CASSSTSGRDNEQFF.

The rearrangement links TRBV6-1 to TRBJ2-2; D perhaps matches TRBD2 (5 bases). The CDR3 covers 13 residues. Deletions cut 10 bases from V and 0 bases from J, with 9 bases between. CDR1 is MNHNS, CDR2 SASEGT, per germline. The CDR3 region is CATGLTNTGELFF. The CDR3 DNA is TGTGCCACCGGACTGACGAACACCGGGGAGCTGTTTTTT.

This chain links TRBV11-3 with TRBJ2-3; 8 bases fit TRBD2. The V gene's germline CDR1 is SGHNT and CDR2 YENEEA. This CDR3 spans 17 amino acids. Trimming took 1 base from V and 3 from J; bases not matched to a gene: 9. CDR3 amino acids: CASSLGLPGLGTDTQYF. CDR3 coding DNA: TGTGCCAGCAGCTTAGGCCTGCCGGGACTAGGGACAGATACGCAGTATTTT.

The V and J genes are TRBV9 and TRBJ1-1, with no clear D. CDR1 and CDR2 (germline): SGDLS, YYNGEE. This CDR3 comprises 13 residues. Trimming shortened V by 4 bases and J by 0 bases, and 7 bases separated the two germline ends. The CDR3 loop is CASSLLLNTEAFF. For the CDR3, the DNA is TGTGCCAGCAGCCTACTCCTGAACACTGAAGCTTTCTTT.

The chain uses TRBV5-1 and TRBJ1-1; a weak D match, TRBD1 (6 bases). The CDR3 runs to 13 residues. V was cut by 5 bases and J by 2 bases, with 10 bases left in between. Germline V CDR1 and CDR2: SGHRS, YFSETQ. DNA of the CDR3: TGCGCCAGCAGTCAGGGGACAAACACTGAAGCTTTCTTT. Encoded protein: CASSQGTNTEAFF. Looking up the rest from reference TRBV5-1 and TRBJ1-1 gives the full variable domain: KAGVTQTPRYLIKTRGQQVTLSCSPISGHRSVSWYQQTPGQGLQFLFEYFSETQRNKGNFPGRFSGRQFSNSRSEMNVSTLELGDSALYLCASSQGTNTEAFFGQGTRLTVV.

The chain's CDR3 is CASSFQRTGGYGYTF. In DNA form, the CDR3 reads TGCGCCAGCAGCTTTCAAAGGACAGGGGGCTATGGCTACACCTTC. The chain couples TRBV5-1 to TRBJ1-2, with 10 bases that match TRBD1. Unmatched junction bases numbered 5, after V lost 2 bases and J lost 4 bases. This CDR3 is built from 15 residues. Germline assignment: CDR1 SGHRS and CDR2 YFSETQ.